These 25 T cell receptor beta chains originate from one sample sequenced in a study of radiation and T cells in renal cell carcinoma. Time point: baseline pretreatment blood. Treatment noted: 15 Gy SBRT to primary tumor, nephrectomy 4 weeks later. Here immunoSEQ multiplex PCR was the method, and the copy in TCRdb shows in-frame clones only, minus some. The sample holds over 120,000 clones, about 88% seen once. The sequencing used blood, collected from a patient whose treatment included radiotherapy and nephrectomy. The receptors originated from a woman between 45 and 65 years old with renal cell carcinoma.

V usage is TRBV6-5 and J usage is TRBJ2-1; 10 nucleotides align to TRBD2. The J segment lost 7 bases and the V segment lost 0 bases, leaving 6 bases of the junction unmatched. The CDR3 is 16 amino acids. Germline lookup yields CDR1 MNHEY and CDR2 SVGAGI. CDR3 sequence reads: CASSYSTSGVKNEQFF. The DNA for the CDR3 is TGTGCCAGCAGTTACTCAACTAGCGGGGTAAAAAATGAGCAGTTCTTC.

This chain uses TRBV10-3 with TRBJ2-5; 8 nucleotides align to TRBD2. The trim removed 3 bases at V and 2 bases at J, leaving 8 bases unmatched. The germline V gene encodes CDR1 ENHRY and CDR2 SYGVKD. This CDR3 spans 16 amino acids. Written as DNA, the CDR3 is TGTGCCATCAGTGAACCGGGACTAGGGGAACAAGAGACCCAGTACTTC. It codes for CAISEPGLGEQETQYF.

The V and J genes are TRBV27 and TRBJ2-7, with D perhaps matching TRBD2 (6 bases). The germline V gene has CDR1 MNHEY and CDR2 SMNVEV (reference sequence). V shed 0 bases and J shed 0 bases, with 15 bases lying between them. This CDR3 contains 17 residues. CDR3 coding DNA: TGTGCCAGCAGTTTATCCATTGGAGGGTCCAGCTCCTACGAGCAGTACTTC. Amino acids: CASSLSIGGSSSYEQYF.

The chain has TRBV5-4 and TRBJ1-5, with 7 bases identical to TRBD1. The germline CDR1 and CDR2 sequences are SGHNT and YYREEE (reference sequence). The V and J ends lost 0 bases and 6 bases, in that order; junction bases with no gene match: 3. CDR3 size: 14 residues. DNA for the CDR3: TGTGCCAGCAGCTTGGACAGGGGCAGTCAGCCCCAGCATTTT. This codes for CASSLDRGSQPQHF.

The chain combines TRBV14 with TRBJ2-3, with unresolved D. V was pared by 5 bases and J by 5 bases, with 17 bases between. This CDR3 contains 15 residues. Germline V gene sequence: CDR1 SGHDN, CDR2 FVKESK. DNA for the CDR3: TGTGCCAGCAGCGGCCGGTGGAGTTTAGGAGATACGCAGTATTTT. This sequence encodes CASSGRWSLGDTQYF.

This chain joins TRBV2 and TRBJ2-1, with a tentative D call TRBD2 (6 bases). The CDR3 consists of 14 residues. The V gene's germline CDR1 is SNHLY and CDR2 FYNNEI. Between the trimmed V and J ends, which lost 2 bases and 6 bases, there was a span of 11 bases. Here the CDR3 reads CASSELRLVNEQFF. The CDR3 DNA follows: TGTGCCAGCAGTGAATTGAGACTAGTCAATGAGCAGTTCTTC.

This chain links TRBV7-9 with TRBJ1-4, with D tentatively TRBD1 (6 bases). Germline lookup yields CDR1 SEHNR and CDR2 FQNEAQ (reference sequence). The CDR3 is 18 amino acids. Trimming removed 1 base at V and 7 bases at J, with 22 bases between. CDR3 coding DNA: TGTGCCAGCAGCTTAGAGGGGGGTCCGAAGGTCTTGAGTGAAAAACTGTTTTTT. Translating gives CASSLEGGPKVLSEKLFF.

The rearrangement joins TRBV2 to TRBJ2-7; weak D call: TRBD1 (6 bases). Trimming took 1 base from V and 6 from J, leaving 13 bases between them. CDR1 and CDR2 from the germline V gene are SNHLY and FYNNEI. This CDR3 has 14 residues. The CDR3 sequence is CASSEGTSRGEQYF. The CDR3 DNA sequence: TGTGCCAGCAGTGAAGGGACGTCCAGGGGCGAGCAGTACTTC. The entire variable domain, with the rest obtained from reference TRBV2 and TRBJ2-7, is as follows: EPEVTQTPSHQVTQMGQEVILRCVPISNHLYFYWYRQILGQKVEFLVSFYNNEISEKSEIFDDQFSVERPDGSNFTLKIRSTKLEDSAMYFCASSEGTSRGEQYFGPGTRLTVT.

V usage is TRBV19 and J usage is TRBJ2-7; D remains ambiguous. The CDR3 length is 13 residues. Germline V gene data show CDR1 as LNHDA and CDR2 as SQIVND (reference sequence). With 4 bases removed from V and 4 bases from J, the gap between germline ends came to 11 bases. The CDR3 protein is CASSSGLRYEQYF. CDR3 coding DNA: TGTGCCAGTAGTAGTGGTTTAAGATACGAGCAGTACTTC.

This chain uses TRBV6-1 with TRBJ1-4; tentative D call: TRBD1 (6 bases). The CDR3 runs to 14 residues. V lost 7 bases and J 4 bases, leaving 13 bases between the germline ends. From germline, CDR1 is MNHNS and CDR2 SASEGT. The CDR3 DNA reads as TGTGCCAGCATTGGGGGGGCAGATAATGAAAAACTGTTTTTT. Translated: CASIGGADNEKLFF.

As DNA, the CDR3 is TGCGCCAGCAGCTTACCAACTAATGAAAAACTGTTTTTT. Translation: CASSLPTNEKLFF. V and J are TRBV5-1 and TRBJ1-4; D is uncertain. CDR3 size: 13 residues. Germline V CDR1 and CDR2: SGHRS, YFSETQ. The germline V and J ends were trimmed by 2 bases and 0 bases, with 2 bases remaining between them.

This chain joins TRBV9 and TRBJ1-2, with 7 bases matching TRBD1. V was pared by 0 bases and J by 9 bases, with 8 bases of the junction left unmatched. This CDR3 has 14 residues. The germline V gene has CDR1 SGDLS and CDR2 YYNGEE. The CDR3 DNA sequence: TGTGCCAGCAGCGTAGAAAGGACAGGCTCCCGCTACACCTTC. Translated: CASSVERTGSRYTF.

The chain uses TRBV6-5 and TRBJ1-5; D is undetermined. Trimming took 6 bases from V and 3 from J, leaving 9 bases between them. The germline V gene has CDR1 MNHEY and CDR2 SVGAGI. CDR3 size: 13 residues. CDR3 bases: TGTGCCAGCAGAGGACTGACCAATCAGCCCCAGCATTTT. Its translation: CASRGLTNQPQHF.

This sequence joins TRBV14 and TRBJ1-1, with D unresolved. The CDR3 covers 12 residues. Germline CDR1 and CDR2: SGHDN and FVKESK. The germline V and J ends were trimmed by 3 bases and 3 bases, with 5 bases remaining between them. The CDR3 is CASSHYDTEAFF. DNA for the CDR3: TGTGCCAGCAGCCATTACGACACTGAAGCTTTCTTT.

V and J are TRBV19 and TRBJ1-1, with 7 bases identical to TRBD1. With 7 bases clipped from V and 4 bases from J, the junction kept 15 bases outside the gene matches. Germline V gene sequence: CDR1 LNHDA, CDR2 SQIVND (reference sequence). This CDR3 region has 16 residues. CDR3 sequence: CASILLYRGRFTEAFF. The CDR3 coding sequence is TGTGCCAGTATCCTGCTTTACAGGGGAAGATTCACTGAAGCTTTCTTT.

This chain uses TRBV7-3 with TRBJ2-2; maybe TRBD1 (6 bases). The CDR3 consists of 15 residues. The V end lost 1 base, the J end lost 1 base, and 7 bases lay between the germline ends. Looked up from germline, CDR1 is SGHTA and CDR2 is FQGTGA. CDR3 amino acids: CASSLRGQNTGELFF. The CDR3 DNA sequence: TGTGCCAGCAGCTTAAGGGGACAGAACACCGGGGAGCTGTTTTTT.

J is TRBJ2-2 and V is TRBV7-9; no clear D gene. Looked up from germline, CDR1 is SEHNR and CDR2 is FQNEAQ (reference sequence). The V end was cut by 2 bases, the J end by 6 bases, with 7 bases between. The CDR3 totals 13 residues. The CDR3 spells CASSLYGSGELFF. The CDR3 DNA follows: TGTGCCAGCAGCTTATATGGCTCCGGGGAGCTGTTTTTT.

The CDR3 bases are TGTGCCAGCAGGCTAAACGGGATTAGCACAGATACGCAGTATTTT. Its protein product is CASRLNGISTDTQYF. The genes are TRBV7-2 and TRBJ2-3; D possibly corresponds to TRBD2 (5 bases). CDR1 is SGHTA, CDR2 FQGNSA, per germline. CDR3 length equals 15 residues. V lost 6 bases and J lost 0, with 13 bases in between. Complete variable domain (other parts from reference TRBV7-2 and TRBJ2-3): GAGVSQSPSNKVTEKGKDVELRCDPISGHTALYWYRQSLGQGLEFLIYFQGNSAPDKSGLPSDRFSAERTGGSVSTLTIQRTQQEDSAVYLCASRLNGISTDTQYFGPGTRLTVL.

This rearrangement joins TRBV5-5 to TRBJ1-1; TRBD1 aligns across 8 bases. The germline V gene encodes CDR1 SGHKS and CDR2 YYEKEE (reference sequence). The length of the CDR3 is 17 residues. Trimming at V came to 3 bases and at J to 0 bases, leaving 10 bases not matched to a gene. CDR3 DNA sequence: TGTGCCAGCAGCTCGATGCCCGGGACAGGTATGAACACTGAAGCTTTCTTT. It specifies CASSSMPGTGMNTEAFF.

This clone showed up just a few times. V gene TRBV6-4 combines with J gene TRBJ2-1, with 12 bases fitting TRBD2. V trimming: 5 bases; J trimming: 8 bases; junction bases outside the gene matches: 4. Germline V gene lookup returns CDR1 MRHNA and CDR2 SNTAGT. The length of the CDR3 is 14 residues. The CDR3 region has the DNA TGTGCCAGCAGTTGGACTAGCGGGGTCTATGAGCAGTTCTTC. Its translation is CASSWTSGVYEQFF.

This clone was observed a handful of times. This sequence joins TRBV29-1 and TRBJ1-1; D call uncertain. The V end was cut by 4 bases, the J end by 1 base, with 10 bases between. The CDR3 contains 13 residues. Germline CDR1 SQVTM, CDR2 ANQGSEA. Here the CDR3 reads CSVGGLANTEAFF. In DNA form, the CDR3 reads TGCAGCGTTGGAGGGTTAGCGAACACTGAAGCTTTCTTT.

This clone was seen more than once but under ten times. The gene calls are TRBV18 and TRBJ1-4; the D gene is possibly TRBD1 (5 bases). Germline V gives CDR1 KGHSH, CDR2 LQKENI. This CDR3 has 16 amino acids. Trimming stripped 3 bases from V and 7 bases from J, with 18 bases between. CDR3: CASSPPDSPRREKLFF. CDR3 DNA sequence: TGTGCCAGCTCACCGCCTGACAGTCCTCGGCGTGAAAAACTGTTTTTT.

The chain recombines TRBV5-1 with TRBJ2-2; tentatively, D is TRBD1 (5 bases). In germline, CDR1 is SGHRS, CDR2 YFSETQ. The CDR3 consists of 15 residues. The germline V and J ends were trimmed by 7 bases and 3 bases, with 16 bases remaining between them. The CDR3 DNA reads as TGCGCCAGCGCTCCCGGCAGGGCCGACACCGGGGAGCTGTTTTTT. It is translated as CASAPGRADTGELFF.

V usage is TRBV7-2 and J usage is TRBJ1-1; D remains ambiguous. The CDR3 covers 14 residues. Germline-derived CDR1 and CDR2 are SGHTA and FQGNSA. Deletions cut 2 bases from V and 2 bases from J, with 9 bases between. CDR3 loop: CASSLRRVNTEAFF. CDR3 sequence (DNA): TGTGCCAGCAGCTTACGAAGAGTAAACACTGAAGCTTTCTTT.

The rearrangement uses TRBV4-1 and TRBJ1-1, with 7 bases matching TRBD1. The CDR3 loop spans 16 amino acids. Germline V gives CDR1 MGHRA, CDR2 YSYEKL. V trimming: 0 bases; J trimming: 8 bases; junction bases outside the gene matches: 12. The CDR3 DNA reads TGCGCCAGCAGCCAAGATGGATTGACAGGGCGGAGGGAAGCTTTCTTT. Translated: CASSQDGLTGRREAFF.